This paragraph covers one T cell receptor beta chain sequence. CDR1 MNHEY and CDR2 SVGAGI come from the germline V gene. This CDR3 contains 14 residues. Deletions cut 6 bases from V and 1 base from J, with 12 bases between. The data belong to a study of blood T cell repertoires in COVID-19. In the study overall: There were acute and convalescent COVID-19 samples, and they came from the United States, Italy and Spain. The cDNA or gDNA used as material had been derived from T cells, B-cell-depleted T cells, or PBMCs.

TCRdb's copy holds only in-frame clones and misses some; the assay was immunoSEQ multiplex PCR. The data hold almost 250,000 clones, with more than 85% observed a single time. Recovered status applied to Cohort 3 donors who had two consecutive negative PCRs. It also applied to those with clearance or with symptom resolution. The receptor comes from a young woman who had recovered from COVID-19. The source material was PBMCs or T cells enriched from blood (not recorded which). The chain employs TRBV6-5 and TRBJ2-5, with a tentative D call TRBD2 (7 bases). The CDR3 spells CASRRGTLQETQYF. As DNA, the CDR3 is TGTGCCAGCAGGCGGGGGACACTCCAAGAGACCCAGTACTTC.